The 8 T cell receptor beta chains in this list originate from one sample, sequenced in a study of blood T cell repertoires in COVID-19. TCRdb keeps only in-frame clones here, not all; method: immunoSEQ multiplex PCR. This table has about 160,000 clones, about 93% appearing once. What was sequenced was peripheral blood. Receptors originate from a woman aged 45 to 65 with acute or convalescent COVID-19.

This clone appeared once. J is TRBJ2-1 and V is TRBV7-9, with 7 bases identical to TRBD2. With V trimmed by 5 bases and J by 5 bases, 3 bases remained unmatched. Germline-derived CDR1 and CDR2 are SEHNR and FQNEAQ (reference sequence). The CDR3 loop spans 13 amino acids. This CDR3 reads CASSDSGNNEQFF. The DNA of the CDR3 is TGTGCCAGCAGCGACAGCGGGAACAATGAGCAGTTCTTC.

The chain uses TRBV15 and TRBJ2-5; 7 bases align to TRBD1. This CDR3 region has 14 residues. Germline CDR1 LNHNV, CDR2 YYDKDF (reference sequence). V lost 1 base and J lost 2; bases outside the gene matches: 1. The CDR3 nucleotides are TGTGCCACCAGCAGAGTACAGGGGCAAGAGACCCAGTACTTC. Encoded protein: CATSRVQGQETQYF.

V gene TRBV3-1 (or the pseudogene TRBV3-2) combines with J gene TRBJ1-2; 9 nucleotides align to TRBD1. This CDR3 is 15 amino acids long. V lost 4 bases to trimming and J lost 4 bases; unmatched junction nucleotides: 7. Germline CDR1 is LGHDT and CDR2 is YNNKEL (reference sequence). CDR3 amino acids: CASSLMTGGFYGYTF. The CDR3 DNA reads TGTGCCAGCAGCCTTATGACAGGGGGGTTCTATGGCTACACCTTC.

This clone was seen a single time. The gene calls are TRBV11-2 and TRBJ2-1; 16 nucleotides align to TRBD2. V was pared by 6 bases and J by 5 bases, with 13 bases of the junction left unmatched. The germline CDR1 and CDR2 sequences are SGHAT and FQNNGV. The CDR3 has 19 amino acids. The CDR3 DNA follows: TGTGCCAGCAGAAAACCCGGGACTAGCGGGAGGGGGGGTAACAATGAGCAGTTCTTC. It encodes CASRKPGTSGRGGNNEQFF.

This chain joins TRBV11-2 and TRBJ2-3; D may be TRBD1 (6 bases). Trimming pared 6 bases from V and 2 bases from J, leaving 12 bases between. CDR1 and CDR2 (germline): SGHAT, FQNNGV. The CDR3 runs to 14 residues. The CDR3 reads CASSPDRYTDTQYF. In DNA form, the CDR3 reads TGTGCCAGCAGTCCGGACAGATACACAGATACGCAGTATTTT. Together with reference TRBV11-2 and TRBJ2-3, the CDR3 gives the full variable domain: EAGVAQSPRYKIIEKRQSVAFWCNPISGHATLYWYQQILGQGPKLLIQFQNNGVVDDSQLPKDRFSAERLKGVDSTLKIQPAKLEDSAVYLCASSPDRYTDTQYFGPGTRLTVL.

V and J are TRBV12-5 and TRBJ2-1; the match to TRBD2 covers 13 bases. V was pared by 6 bases and J by 10 bases, with 9 bases of the junction left unmatched. The V gene's germline CDR1 is LGHNT and CDR2 FRNRAP. CDR3 length: 15 residues. The DNA for the CDR3 is TGTGCTAGTGGACGAACTAGCGGGGGGGCCTACGAGCAGTTCTTC. This translates into CASGRTSGGAYEQFF.

The chain recombines TRBV27 with TRBJ2-1; 9 nucleotides align to TRBD1. CDR3 length: 16 residues. Germline V gene lookup returns CDR1 MNHEY and CDR2 SMNVEV (reference sequence). V was pared by 6 bases and J by 5 bases, with 11 bases of the junction left unmatched. The CDR3 region is CASSRVRDRANNEQFF. The CDR3 DNA reads TGTGCCAGCAGCCGAGTTCGGGACAGGGCCAACAATGAGCAGTTCTTC.

This chain joins TRBV13 and TRBJ1-1; 8 bases align to TRBD1. CDR1 and CDR2 from the germline V gene are PRHDT and FYEKMQ (reference sequence). Trimming cost V 3 bases and J 4 bases; bases outside gene matches: 1. The CDR3 runs to 13 residues. CDR3: CASSFTGGTEAFF. CDR3 DNA: TGTGCCAGCAGCTTCACAGGGGGCACTGAAGCTTTCTTT.